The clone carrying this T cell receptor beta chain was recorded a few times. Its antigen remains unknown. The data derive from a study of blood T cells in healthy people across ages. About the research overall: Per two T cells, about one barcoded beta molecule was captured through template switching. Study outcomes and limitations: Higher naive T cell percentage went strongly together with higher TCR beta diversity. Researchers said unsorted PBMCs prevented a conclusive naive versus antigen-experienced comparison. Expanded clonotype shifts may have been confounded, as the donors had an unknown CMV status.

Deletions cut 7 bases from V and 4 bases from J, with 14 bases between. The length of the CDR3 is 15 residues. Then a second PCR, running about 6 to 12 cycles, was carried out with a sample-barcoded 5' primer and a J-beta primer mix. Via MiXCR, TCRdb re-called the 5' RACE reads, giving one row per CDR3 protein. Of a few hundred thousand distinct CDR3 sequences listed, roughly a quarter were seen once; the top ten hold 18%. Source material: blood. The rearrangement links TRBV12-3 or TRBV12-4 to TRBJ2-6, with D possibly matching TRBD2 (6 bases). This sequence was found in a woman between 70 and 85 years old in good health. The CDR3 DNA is TGTGCCAGCAACGACGGAGGGTCCGGGGCCAACGTCCTGACTTTC. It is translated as CASNDGGSGANVLTF.